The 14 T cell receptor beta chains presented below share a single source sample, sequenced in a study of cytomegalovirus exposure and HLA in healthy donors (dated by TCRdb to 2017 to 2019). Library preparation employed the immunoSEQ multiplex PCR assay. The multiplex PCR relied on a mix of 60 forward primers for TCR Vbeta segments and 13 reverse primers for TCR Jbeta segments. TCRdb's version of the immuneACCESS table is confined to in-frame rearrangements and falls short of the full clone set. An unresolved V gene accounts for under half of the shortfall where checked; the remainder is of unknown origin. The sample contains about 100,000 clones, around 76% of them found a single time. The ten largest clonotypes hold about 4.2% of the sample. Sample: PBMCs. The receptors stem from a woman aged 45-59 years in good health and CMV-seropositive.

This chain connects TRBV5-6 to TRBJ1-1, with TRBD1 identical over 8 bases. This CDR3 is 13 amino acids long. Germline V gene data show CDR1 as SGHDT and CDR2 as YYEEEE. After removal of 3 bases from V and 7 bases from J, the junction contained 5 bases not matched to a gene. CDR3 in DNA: TGTGCCAGCAGCTCCCAGGGGGCAGGTGAAGCTTTCTTT. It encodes CASSSQGAGEAFF.

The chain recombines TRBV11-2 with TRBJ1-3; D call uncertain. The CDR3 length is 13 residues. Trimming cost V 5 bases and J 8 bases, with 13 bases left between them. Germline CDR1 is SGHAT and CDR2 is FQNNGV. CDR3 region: CASSLTRADTIYF. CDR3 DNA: TGTGCCAGCAGCCTTACGAGGGCCGACACCATATATTTT.

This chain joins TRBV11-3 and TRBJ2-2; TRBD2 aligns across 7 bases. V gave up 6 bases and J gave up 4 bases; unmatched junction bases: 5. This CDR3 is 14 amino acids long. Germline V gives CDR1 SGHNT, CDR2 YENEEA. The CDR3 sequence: CASRTSELTGELFF. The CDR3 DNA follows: TGTGCCAGCAGAACTAGCGAGCTCACCGGGGAGCTGTTTTTT. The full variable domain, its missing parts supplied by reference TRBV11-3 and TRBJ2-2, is EAGVVQSPRYKIIEKKQPVAFWCNPISGHNTLYWYLQNLGQGPELLIRYENEEAVDDSQLPKDRFSAERLKGVDSTLKIQPAELGDSAVYLCASRTSELTGELFFGEGSRLTVL.

In nucleotides, the CDR3 is TGCGCCAGCAGCTTGGGGCAGGGAGGGTCTGGCTACACCTTC. Translating it yields CASSLGQGGSGYTF. The rearrangement links TRBV5-1 to TRBJ1-2; a possible D gene is TRBD1 (5 bases). Germline lookup yields CDR1 SGHRS and CDR2 YFSETQ. CDR3 length equals 14 residues. V lost 0 bases and J 7 bases, leaving 13 bases between the germline ends. Complete variable domain (other parts from reference TRBV5-1 and TRBJ1-2): KAGVTQTPRYLIKTRGQQVTLSCSPISGHRSVSWYQQTPGQGLQFLFEYFSETQRNKGNFPGRFSGRQFSNSRSEMNVSTLELGDSALYLCASSLGQGGSGYTFGSGTRLTVV.

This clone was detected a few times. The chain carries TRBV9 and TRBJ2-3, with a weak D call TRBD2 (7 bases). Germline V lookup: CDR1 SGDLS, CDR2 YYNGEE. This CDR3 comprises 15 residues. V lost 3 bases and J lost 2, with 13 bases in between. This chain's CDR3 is CASSAGDYDTDTQYF. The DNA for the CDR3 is TGTGCCAGCAGCGCAGGGGACTATGACACAGATACGCAGTATTTT.

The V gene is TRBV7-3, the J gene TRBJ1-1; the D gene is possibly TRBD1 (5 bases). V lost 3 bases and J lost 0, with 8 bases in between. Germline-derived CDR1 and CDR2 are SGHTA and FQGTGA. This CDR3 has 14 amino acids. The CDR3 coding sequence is TGTGCCAGCAGCTTTGACAGACTGAACACTGAAGCTTTCTTT. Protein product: CASSFDRLNTEAFF.

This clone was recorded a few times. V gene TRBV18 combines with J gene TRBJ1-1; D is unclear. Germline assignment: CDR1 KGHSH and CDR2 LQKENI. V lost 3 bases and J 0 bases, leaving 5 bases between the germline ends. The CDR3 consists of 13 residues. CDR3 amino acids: CASSPSMNTEAFF. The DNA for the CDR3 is TGTGCCAGCTCACCGAGTATGAACACTGAAGCTTTCTTT.

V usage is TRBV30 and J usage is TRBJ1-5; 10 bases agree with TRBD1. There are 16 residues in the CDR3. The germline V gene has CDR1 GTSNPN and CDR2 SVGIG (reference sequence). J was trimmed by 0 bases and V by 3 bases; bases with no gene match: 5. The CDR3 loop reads CAWSERTGGSNQPQHF. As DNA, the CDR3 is TGTGCCTGGAGCGAACGGACAGGGGGTAGCAATCAGCCCCAGCATTTT.

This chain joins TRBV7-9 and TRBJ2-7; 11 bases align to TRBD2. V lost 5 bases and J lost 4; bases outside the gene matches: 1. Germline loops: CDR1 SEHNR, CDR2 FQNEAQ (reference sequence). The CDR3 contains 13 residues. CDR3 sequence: CASSRTSGYEQYF. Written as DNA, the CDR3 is TGTGCCAGCAGCCGGACTAGCGGGTACGAGCAGTACTTC.

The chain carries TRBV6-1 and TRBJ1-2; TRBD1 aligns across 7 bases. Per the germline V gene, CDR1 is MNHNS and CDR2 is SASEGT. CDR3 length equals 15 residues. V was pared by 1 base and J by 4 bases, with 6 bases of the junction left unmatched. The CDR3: CASSEVTGNRYGYTF. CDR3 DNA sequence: TGTGCCAGCAGTGAAGTGACAGGGAACCGCTATGGCTACACCTTC.

CDR3 coding DNA: TGTGCCAGCAGCCAAGTTGGACTAGAGTACGAGCAGTACTTC. Protein: CASSQVGLEYEQYF. The J gene is TRBJ2-7, the V gene TRBV5-6, with TRBD2 identical over 7 bases. The germline V gene has CDR1 SGHDT and CDR2 YYEEEE. The CDR3 extends over 14 amino acids. V lost 4 bases to trimming and J lost 4 bases; unmatched junction nucleotides: 8.

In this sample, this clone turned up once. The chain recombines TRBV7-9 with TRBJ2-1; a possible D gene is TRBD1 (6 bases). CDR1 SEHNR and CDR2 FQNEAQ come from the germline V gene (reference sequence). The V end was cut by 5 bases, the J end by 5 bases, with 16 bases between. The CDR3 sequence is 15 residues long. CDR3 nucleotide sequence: TGTGCCAGCAGCCCGAGATTACAGGGTAACAATGAGCAGTTCTTC. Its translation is CASSPRLQGNNEQFF.

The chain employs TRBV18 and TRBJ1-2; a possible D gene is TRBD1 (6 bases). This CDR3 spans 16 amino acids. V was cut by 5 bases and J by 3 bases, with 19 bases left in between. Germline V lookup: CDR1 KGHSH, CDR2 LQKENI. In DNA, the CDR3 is TGTGCCAGCTCATCCACCCCGACAGGTGCGGACTATGGCTACACCTTC. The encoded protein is CASSSTPTGADYGYTF.

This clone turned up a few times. The CDR3 region has the DNA TGTGCCAGCAGTACCGGGACAGGGATAGGCACTGAAGCTTTCTTT. Its translation is CASSTGTGIGTEAFF. The V gene is TRBV6-5, the J gene TRBJ1-1; 9 nucleotides align to TRBD1. The CDR3 loop spans 15 amino acids. Germline lookup yields CDR1 MNHEY and CDR2 SVGAGI. Germline trimming cut 5 bases from V and 4 bases from J; bases unmatched to any gene: 8.